Listed here are 28 T cell receptor beta chains from one sample, sequenced in a study of identical twins. TCRdb reprocessed the 5' RACE reads via MiXCR and lists one record per CDR3 protein. The sample has approximately 700,000 distinct CDR3 sequences, roughly 6.2% seen once; the top ten hold 1.5% to 2%. Sequenced sample: naive T cells sorted from blood. These TCRs come from a man younger than 30 in good health.

This clonotype has ten or more counts. This chain links TRBV29-1 with TRBJ1-1, with no clear D. The ends were cut back, 3 bases at V and 1 base at J, with 3 bases in the middle. The CDR3 totals 11 residues. The germline gives CDR1 SQVTM, CDR2 ANQGSEA. CDR3 loop: CSVEENTEAFF. The CDR3 nucleotides are TGCAGCGTTGAGGAGAACACTGAAGCTTTCTTT.

This clonotype has more than one count but fewer than ten. The V and J genes are TRBV5-1 and TRBJ2-5; D might be TRBD1 (6 bases). Germline CDR1 SGHRS, CDR2 YFSETQ. This CDR3 comprises 16 residues. With 0 bases removed from V and 4 bases from J, the gap between germline ends came to 16 bases. CDR3 in DNA: TGCGCCAGCAGCTTGGTAATCGCAGGGGCAGGAGAGACCCAGTACTTC. Its translation: CASSLVIAGAGETQYF.

On this clonotype itself: A junction boundary mismatches the germline segment, possibly from a read error. The J gene is TRBJ2-1, the V gene TRBV5-1; TRBD2 agrees at 7 bases. This CDR3 spans 16 amino acids. From germline, CDR1 is SGHRS and CDR2 YFSETQ. CDR3 amino acids: CTSSHPPGLLYNEQFF. The CDR3 DNA sequence: TGCACCAGCAGCCATCCTCCGGGACTACTCTACAATGAGCAGTTCTTC.

The chain recombines TRBV5-5 with TRBJ1-2; D perhaps matches TRBD1 (5 bases). Germline assignment: CDR1 SGHKS and CDR2 YYEKEE (reference sequence). Trimming left V 5 bases short and J 0 bases short, with 17 bases between. CDR3 length equals 16 residues. This CDR3 reads CASRPDRDQANYGYTF. As DNA, the CDR3 is TGTGCCAGCAGGCCTGACCGGGACCAAGCTAACTATGGCTACACCTTC.

This clonotype was counted ten times or more. V and J are TRBV5-5 and TRBJ1-1, with D unresolved. Trimming took off 2 bases at V and 4 bases at J, with 9 bases between the two ends. In germline, CDR1 is SGHKS, CDR2 YYEKEE (reference sequence). The CDR3 is 13 amino acids. CDR3 in amino acids: CASSFTVGTEAFF. As DNA, the CDR3 is TGTGCCAGCAGCTTTACGGTCGGCACTGAAGCTTTCTTT.

This rearrangement joins TRBV12-3 or TRBV12-4 to TRBJ1-1; D is undetermined. The CDR3 runs 14 residues. Trimming took 3 bases from V and 0 from J, leaving 8 bases between them. The CDR3 region is CASSFFGMNTEAFF. The CDR3 DNA sequence: TGTGCCAGCAGTTTTTTCGGGATGAACACTGAAGCTTTCTTT.

This clonotype was observed at least ten times. V is TRBV7-6 and J is TRBJ2-3; D call uncertain. CDR3 length: 15 amino acids. Trimming took off 5 bases at V and 4 bases at J, with 16 bases between the two ends. Germline V gives CDR1 SGHVS, CDR2 FNYEAQ. The DNA for the CDR3 is TGTGCCAGCAGCCCCAGACCAGAACTCGCAGATACGCAGTATTTT. As protein: CASSPRPELADTQYF.

The rearrangement joins TRBV15 to TRBJ2-4; TRBD1 agrees at 11 bases. Trimming at V came to 5 bases and at J to 2 bases, leaving 8 bases not matched to a gene. This CDR3 spans 17 amino acids. CDR1 and CDR2 from the germline V gene are LNHNV and YYDKDF (reference sequence). As DNA, the CDR3 is TGTGCCACCAGCGAAATCGGGACAGGGGGTTCCAAAAACATTCAGTACTTC. This sequence encodes CATSEIGTGGSKNIQYF.

The chain couples TRBV6-2 or TRBV6-3 to TRBJ2-3, with TRBD2 matching 7 bases. Unmatched junction bases numbered 4, after V lost 6 bases and J lost 4 bases. CDR1 is MNHEY, CDR2 SVGEGT, per germline. CDR3 length equals 13 residues. In DNA, the CDR3 is TGTGCCAGCAGCGGCGGGAGAGCAGATACGCAGTATTTT. This encodes CASSGGRADTQYF.

This clonotype was observed many times. This chain joins TRBV5-1 and TRBJ2-4; TRBD2 agrees at 7 bases. Losses at the gene ends were 1 base for V and 0 bases for J; bases not matched to a gene: 7. Germline assignment: CDR1 SGHRS and CDR2 YFSETQ. The CDR3 totals 17 residues. The CDR3 region is CASSLTASGVAKNIQYF. CDR3 nucleotide sequence: TGCGCCAGCAGCTTGACGGCTAGCGGAGTAGCCAAAAACATTCAGTACTTC.

The V call is TRBV5-1, the J call TRBJ1-1; no clear D gene. The germline gives CDR1 SGHRS, CDR2 YFSETQ. Trimming took off 0 bases at V and 6 bases at J, with 9 bases between the two ends. The CDR3 sequence is 13 residues long. The CDR3 protein is CASSLDRRAEAFF. The CDR3 DNA is TGCGCCAGCAGCTTGGACAGAAGGGCTGAAGCTTTCTTT. Looking up the rest from reference TRBV5-1 and TRBJ1-1 gives the full variable domain: KAGVTQTPRYLIKTRGQQVTLSCSPISGHRSVSWYQQTPGQGLQFLFEYFSETQRNKGNFPGRFSGRQFSNSRSEMNVSTLELGDSALYLCASSLDRRAEAFFGQGTRLTVV.

The chain recombines TRBV5-1 with TRBJ1-4, with 10 bases lining up with TRBD1. The junction had 5 bases not matched to a gene; V was cut back by 5 bases and J by 7 bases. CDR3 length: 14 amino acids. CDR1 is SGHRS and CDR2 is YFSETQ in the germline V gene. The CDR3 loop is CASRGQGGIEKLFF. The CDR3 DNA follows: TGCGCCAGCAGAGGACAGGGGGGGATTGAAAAACTGTTTTTT.

This clonotype has a handful of counts. This chain joins TRBV28 and TRBJ1-1; D is uncertain. The CDR3 length is 11 residues. Germline V gene sequence: CDR1 MDHEN, CDR2 SYDVKM. Between the trimmed V and J ends, which lost 8 bases and 7 bases, there was a span of 11 bases. The CDR3 nucleotides read TGTGCCAGCGGAGAGATTCGTGAAGCTTTCTTT. Encoded protein: CASGEIREAFF.

Ten or more counts support this clonotype. V usage is TRBV5-1 and J usage is TRBJ2-3; tentatively, D is TRBD1 (6 bases). Trimming pared 5 bases from V and 4 bases from J, leaving 14 bases between. The germline CDR1 and CDR2 sequences are SGHRS and YFSETQ. The length of the CDR3 is 14 residues. The CDR3 nucleotides are TGCGCCAGCAGGGTACAGGGTGTCGCAGATACGCAGTATTTT. Translating it yields CASRVQGVADTQYF. The full variable domain, in which reference TRBV5-1 and TRBJ2-3 provide the parts outside the CDR3, is KAGVTQTPRYLIKTRGQQVTLSCSPISGHRSVSWYQQTPGQGLQFLFEYFSETQRNKGNFPGRFSGRQFSNSRSEMNVSTLELGDSALYLCASRVQGVADTQYFGPGTRLTVL.

CDR3 DNA: TGTGCCACCAGCAAGCTAGGACAAATAGCCAAAAACATTCAGTACTTC. This encodes CATSKLGQIAKNIQYF. The V and J genes are TRBV15 and TRBJ2-4, with a weak D call TRBD1 (5 bases). This CDR3 contains 16 residues. The germline V gene has CDR1 LNHNV and CDR2 YYDKDF (reference sequence). Trimming took off 4 bases at V and 0 bases at J, with 13 bases between the two ends. The full variable domain, rest sourced from reference TRBV15 and TRBJ2-4, is DAMVIQNPRYQVTQFGKPVTLSCSQTLNHNVMYWYQQKSSQAPKLLFHYYDKDFNNEADTPDNFQSRRPNTSFCFLDIRSPGLGDTAMYLCATSKLGQIAKNIQYFGAGTRLSVL.

This sequence joins TRBV7-9 and TRBJ2-7; D is ambiguous. The CDR3 sequence is 16 residues long. CDR1 is SEHNR, CDR2 FQNEAQ, per germline (reference sequence). V lost 0 bases and J lost 0, with 12 bases in between. CDR3 amino acids: CASSLAWQPDSYEQYF. CDR3 coding DNA: TGTGCCAGCAGCTTAGCCTGGCAGCCAGACTCCTACGAGCAGTACTTC.

This chain links TRBV14 with TRBJ2-2; TRBD1 or TRBD2 may be the D gene (5 bases each). Looked up from germline, CDR1 is SGHDN and CDR2 is FVKESK. Trimming took 6 bases from V and 0 from J, leaving 14 bases between them. The CDR3 has 16 amino acids. The CDR3 sequence: CASRRTGTANTGELFF. The DNA for the CDR3 is TGTGCCAGCAGACGAACCGGGACGGCGAACACCGGGGAGCTGTTTTTT.

This clonotype was counted ten times or more. CDR3 in amino acids: CSARRTDSTDTQYF. The CDR3, as DNA: TGCAGTGCTAGACGGACAGACAGCACAGATACGCAGTATTTT. The rearrangement joins TRBV20-1 to TRBJ2-3; perhaps TRBD1 as D (6 bases). In germline, CDR1 is DFQATT, CDR2 SNEGSKA (reference sequence). V gave up 2 bases and J gave up 0 bases, with 9 bases separating them. CDR3 size: 14 residues.

This clonotype was counted at least ten times. The J gene is TRBJ1-1, the V gene TRBV15, with D perhaps matching TRBD1 (5 bases). This CDR3 contains 15 residues. Trimming stripped 0 bases from V and 1 base from J, with 9 bases between. CDR1 is LNHNV, CDR2 YYDKDF, per germline (reference sequence). CDR3 region: CATSREKGQNTEAFF. CDR3 sequence (DNA): TGTGCCACCAGCAGAGAAAAGGGGCAGAACACTGAAGCTTTCTTT.

The chain combines TRBV20-1 with TRBJ2-7, with D possibly TRBD1 on 5 matching bases. Trimming cost V 4 bases and J 0 bases, with 10 bases left between them. Germline assignment: CDR1 DFQATT and CDR2 SNEGSKA (reference sequence). The CDR3 runs to 13 residues. The CDR3 nucleotides read TGCAGTGCTAATACAGGTAGCTCCTACGAGCAGTACGTC. Translating gives CSANTGSSYEQYV.

This clonotype was found many times. V gene TRBV27 combines with J gene TRBJ2-2; D is perhaps TRBD2 (7 bases). The germline CDR1 and CDR2 sequences are MNHEY and SMNVEV (reference sequence). Trimming took 10 bases from V and 3 from J, leaving 15 bases between them. The CDR3 totals 14 residues. DNA for the CDR3: TGTGCCACCTCCGCGGGGGCGGACACCGGGGAGCTGTTTTTT. This gives the protein CATSAGADTGELFF.

Ten or more counts support this clonotype. The rearrangement links TRBV10-2 to TRBJ2-7; D is unresolved. Germline assignment: CDR1 WSHSY and CDR2 SAAADI. With 6 bases removed from V and 3 bases from J, the gap between germline ends came to 9 bases. CDR3 size: 12 residues. The CDR3 sequence: CASSPNRYEQYV. The CDR3 coding sequence is TGCGCCAGCAGCCCAAACCGCTACGAGCAGTACGTC.

This clonotype occurred many times. The V call is TRBV12-3 or TRBV12-4, the J call TRBJ1-5; 8 bases are shared with TRBD1. CDR3 length: 14 residues. Unmatched junction bases numbered 4, after V lost 3 bases and J lost 6 bases. CDR3: CASSFGQGSQPQHF. In DNA form, the CDR3 reads TGTGCCAGCAGTTTTGGACAGGGAAGTCAGCCCCAGCATTTT.

This clonotype was recorded many times. The J gene is TRBJ1-2, the V gene TRBV14, with unresolved D. The CDR3 covers 14 residues. Germline-derived CDR1 and CDR2 are SGHDN and FVKESK. The germline V and J ends were trimmed by 0 bases and 3 bases, with 8 bases remaining between them. DNA for the CDR3: TGTGCCAGCAGCCAAGATTACGGGGACTATGGCTACACCTTC. It specifies CASSQDYGDYGYTF.

This clonotype was counted a few times. CDR3 loop: CASSQGLGSSNQPQHF. CDR3 bases: TGTGCCAGCAGCCAAGGCCTCGGCAGTAGCAATCAGCCCCAGCATTTT. V and J are TRBV4-2 and TRBJ1-5; D is undetermined. Trimming removed 1 base at V and 0 bases at J, with 10 bases between. Germline assignment: CDR1 LGHNA and CDR2 YNFKEQ. This CDR3 spans 16 amino acids.

Ten or more counts support this clonotype. This chain links TRBV28 with TRBJ2-7, with D tentatively TRBD2 (6 bases). There are 12 residues in the CDR3. Trimming removed 6 bases at V and 2 bases at J, with 8 bases between. From germline, CDR1 is MDHEN and CDR2 SYDVKM. CDR3 protein: CASRPGAYEQYF. For the CDR3, the DNA is TGTGCCAGCAGGCCGGGGGCCTACGAGCAGTACTTC.

This clonotype was observed a handful of times. The CDR3 is CSVRRMSEAFF. CDR3 nucleotides: TGCAGCGTTCGACGTATGTCTGAAGCTTTCTTT. V and J are TRBV29-1 and TRBJ1-1; no definite D call. The V and J ends lost 5 bases and 6 bases respectively, with 10 bases between them. The CDR3 is made up of 11 amino acids. Germline CDR1 SQVTM, CDR2 ANQGSEA.

The table lists this clonotype with many counts. The J gene is TRBJ2-1, the V gene TRBV20-1; a possible D gene is TRBD1 (5 bases). CDR1 is DFQATT, CDR2 SNEGSKA, per germline (reference sequence). The V end was cut by 0 bases, the J end by 7 bases, with 22 bases between. The CDR3 extends over 17 amino acids. CDR3 sequence (DNA): TGCAGTGCTAGAGACGAAGCAACCAGGGTATGGGGTAATGAGCAGTTCTTC. Translated: CSARDEATRVWGNEQFF.